This T cell receptor (beta chain) came from a study of blood T cells in healthy people across ages. Turning to the study itself: Per every two T cells, about one barcoded beta molecule was captured by template switching.

Comment on this clonotype: The antigen remains undetermined.

Study-wide points: Changes seen in expanded clonotypes were possibly confounded by donor CMV status left unknown.

With a J-beta primer mix and a sample-barcoded 5' primer, a second PCR ran 7 to 11 cycles. TCRdb reprocessed the 5' RACE reads via MiXCR and lists one record per CDR3 protein. In the table there are over 550,000 distinct CDR3 sequences, approximately 30% of which are singletons. CDR3 size: 15 residues. J was trimmed by 6 bases and V by 3 bases; bases with no gene match: 7. The V gene's germline CDR1 is SGDLS and CDR2 YYNGEE. Every donor provided around 9.5 milliliters of peripheral blood. The sample taken for sequencing was blood. The TCR sequence derives from a woman over 75 in good health. The chain carries TRBV9 and TRBJ2-1; 9 positions match TRBD2. CDR3 sequence (DNA): TGTGCCAGCAGCGATAGCGGGGGTATTCGCAATGAGCAGTTCTTC. It translates to CASSDSGGIRNEQFF. Together with reference TRBV9 and TRBJ2-1, the CDR3 gives the full variable domain: DSGVTQTPKHLITATGQRVTLRCSPRSGDLSVYWYQQSLDQGLQFLIQYYNGEERAKGNILERFSAQQFPDLHSELNLSSLELGDSALYFCASSDSGGIRNEQFFGPGTRLTVL.